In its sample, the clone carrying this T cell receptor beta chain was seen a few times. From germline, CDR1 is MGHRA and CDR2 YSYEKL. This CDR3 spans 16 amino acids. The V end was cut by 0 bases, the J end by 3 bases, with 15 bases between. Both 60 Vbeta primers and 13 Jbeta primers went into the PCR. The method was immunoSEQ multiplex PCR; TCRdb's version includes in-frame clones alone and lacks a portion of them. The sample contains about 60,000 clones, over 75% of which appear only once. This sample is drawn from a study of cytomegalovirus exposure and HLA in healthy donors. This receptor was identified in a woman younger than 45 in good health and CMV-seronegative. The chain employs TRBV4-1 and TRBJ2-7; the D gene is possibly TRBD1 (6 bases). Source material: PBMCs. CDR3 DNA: TGCGCCAGCAGCCAAGATCCTCCAGGGGTCATCTACGAGCAGTACTTC. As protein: CASSQDPPGVIYEQYF.